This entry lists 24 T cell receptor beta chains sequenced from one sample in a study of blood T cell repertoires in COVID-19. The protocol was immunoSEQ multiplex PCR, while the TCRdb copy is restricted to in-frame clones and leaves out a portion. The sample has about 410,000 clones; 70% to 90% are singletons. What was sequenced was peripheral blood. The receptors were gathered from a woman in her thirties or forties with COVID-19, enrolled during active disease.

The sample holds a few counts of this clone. Here the CDR3 DNA reads TGTGCCAGCTCACTTAGGAGCGGGGTTTACCAAGAGACCCAGTACTTC. It specifies CASSLRSGVYQETQYF. This chain links TRBV2 with TRBJ2-5, with 7 nucleotides matching TRBD2. Germline CDR1 and CDR2: SNHLY and FYNNEI. The CDR3 is made up of 16 amino acids. With V trimmed by 8 bases and J by 0 bases, 12 bases remained unmatched. Full variable domain (missing parts from reference TRBV2 and TRBJ2-5): EPEVTQTPSHQVTQMGQEVILRCVPISNHLYFYWYRQILGQKVEFLVSFYNNEISEKSEIFDDQFSVERPDGSNFTLKIRSTKLEDSAMYFCASSLRSGVYQETQYFGPGTRLLVL.

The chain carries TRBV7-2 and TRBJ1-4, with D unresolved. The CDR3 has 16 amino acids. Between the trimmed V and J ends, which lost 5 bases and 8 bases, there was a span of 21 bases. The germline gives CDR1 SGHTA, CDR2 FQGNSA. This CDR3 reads CASSPRFGAPSEKLFF. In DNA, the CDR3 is TGTGCCAGCAGCCCCCGTTTTGGAGCACCCAGCGAAAAACTGTTTTTT.

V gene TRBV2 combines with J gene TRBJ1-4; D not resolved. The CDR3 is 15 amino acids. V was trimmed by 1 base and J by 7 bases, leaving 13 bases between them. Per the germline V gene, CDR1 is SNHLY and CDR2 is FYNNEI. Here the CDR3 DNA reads TGTGCCAGCAGTGAAGGGCCTCTTAGAGGTGAAAAACTGTTTTTT. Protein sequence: CASSEGPLRGEKLFF.

The CDR3 DNA sequence: TGTGCCAGCAAACAGTGGCGCGGGCCCAGTAGCTCCTATAATTCACCCCTCCACTTT. The encoded protein is CASKQWRGPSSSYNSPLHF. The chain combines TRBV5-8 with TRBJ1-6; D ambiguous. The CDR3 contains 19 residues. Per germline, CDR1 SGHTS and CDR2 YDEGEE. V lost 6 bases and J 0 bases, leaving 22 bases between the germline ends.

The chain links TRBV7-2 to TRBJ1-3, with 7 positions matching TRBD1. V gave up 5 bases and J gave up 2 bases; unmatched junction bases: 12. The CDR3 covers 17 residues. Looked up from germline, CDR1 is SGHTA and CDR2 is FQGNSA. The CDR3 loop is CASSLPGQKDPGNTIYF. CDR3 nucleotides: TGTGCCAGCAGCCTACCGGGACAGAAGGACCCTGGAAACACCATATATTTT.

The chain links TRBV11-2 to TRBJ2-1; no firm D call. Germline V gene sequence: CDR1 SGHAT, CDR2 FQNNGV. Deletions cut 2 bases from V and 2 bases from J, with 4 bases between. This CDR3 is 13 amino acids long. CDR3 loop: CASSLLAYNEQFF. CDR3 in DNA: TGTGCCAGCAGCTTATTAGCCTACAATGAGCAGTTCTTC.

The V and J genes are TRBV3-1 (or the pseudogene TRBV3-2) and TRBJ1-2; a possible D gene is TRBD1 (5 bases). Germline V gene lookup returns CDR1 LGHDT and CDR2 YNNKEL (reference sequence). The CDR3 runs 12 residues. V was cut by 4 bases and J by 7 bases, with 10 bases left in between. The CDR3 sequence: CASSPRTGGYTF. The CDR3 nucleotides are TGTGCCAGCAGCCCACGTACAGGTGGCTACACCTTC.

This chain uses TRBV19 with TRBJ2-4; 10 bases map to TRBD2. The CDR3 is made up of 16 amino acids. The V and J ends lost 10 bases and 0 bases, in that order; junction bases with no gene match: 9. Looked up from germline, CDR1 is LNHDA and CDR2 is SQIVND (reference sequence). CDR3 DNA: TGTGCCACGACACGAACTAGCGGGATAGCCAAAAACATTCAGTACTTC. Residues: CATTRTSGIAKNIQYF. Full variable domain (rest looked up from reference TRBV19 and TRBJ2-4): DGGITQSPKYLFRKEGQNVTLSCEQNLNHDAMYWYRQDPGQGLRLIYYSQIVNDFQKGDIAEGYSVSREKKESFPLTVTSAQKNPTAFYLCATTRTSGIAKNIQYFGAGTRLSVL.

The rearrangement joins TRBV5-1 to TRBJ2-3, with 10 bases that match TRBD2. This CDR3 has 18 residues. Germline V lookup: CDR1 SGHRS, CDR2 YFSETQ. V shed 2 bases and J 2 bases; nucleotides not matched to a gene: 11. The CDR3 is CASSFGVAGGGVTDTQYF. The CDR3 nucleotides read TGCGCCAGCAGCTTTGGTGTAGCGGGGGGAGGGGTCACAGATACGCAGTATTTT.

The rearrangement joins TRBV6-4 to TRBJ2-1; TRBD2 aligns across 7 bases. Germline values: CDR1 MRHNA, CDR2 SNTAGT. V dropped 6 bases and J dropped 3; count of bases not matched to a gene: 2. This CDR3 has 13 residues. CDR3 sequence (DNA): TGTGCCAGCAGCGGGACTAACTACAATGAGCAGTTCTTC. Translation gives CASSGTNYNEQFF.

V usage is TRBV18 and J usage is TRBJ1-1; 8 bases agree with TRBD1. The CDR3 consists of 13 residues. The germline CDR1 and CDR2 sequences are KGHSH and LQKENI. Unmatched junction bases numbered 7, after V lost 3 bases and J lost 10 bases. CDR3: CASSPGQGVSAFF. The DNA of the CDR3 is TGTGCCAGCTCACCCGGACAGGGTGTATCAGCTTTCTTT.

This CDR3 reads CASSLVGRGQPQHF. In DNA form, the CDR3 reads TGTGCCAGCAGCTTAGTCGGGAGGGGCCAGCCCCAGCATTTT. The chain is built from TRBV7-9 and TRBJ1-5; D might be TRBD1 (5 bases). The CDR3 totals 14 residues. V shed 1 base and J shed 7 bases, with 11 bases lying between them. Germline CDR1 SEHNR, CDR2 FQNEAQ (reference sequence).

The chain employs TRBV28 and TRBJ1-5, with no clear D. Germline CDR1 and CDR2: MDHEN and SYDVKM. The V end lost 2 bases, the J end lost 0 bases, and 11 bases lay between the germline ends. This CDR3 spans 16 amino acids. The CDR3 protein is CASSLPHVHSNQPQHF. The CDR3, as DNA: TGTGCCAGCAGTTTACCCCATGTCCATAGCAATCAGCCCCAGCATTTT.

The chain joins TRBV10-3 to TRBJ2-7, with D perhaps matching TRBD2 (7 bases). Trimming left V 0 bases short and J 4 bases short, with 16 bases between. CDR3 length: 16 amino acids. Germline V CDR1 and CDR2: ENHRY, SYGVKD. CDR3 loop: CAISESGGAGKYEQYF. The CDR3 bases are TGTGCCATCAGTGAGTCAGGGGGGGCAGGAAAGTACGAGCAGTACTTC.

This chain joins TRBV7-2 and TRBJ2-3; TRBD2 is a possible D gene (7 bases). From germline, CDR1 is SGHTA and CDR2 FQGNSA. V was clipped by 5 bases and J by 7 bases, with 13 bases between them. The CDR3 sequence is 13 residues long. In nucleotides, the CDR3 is TGTGCCAGCAGCCTTTCGGGGGGCCATACGCAGTATTTT. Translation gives CASSLSGGHTQYF.

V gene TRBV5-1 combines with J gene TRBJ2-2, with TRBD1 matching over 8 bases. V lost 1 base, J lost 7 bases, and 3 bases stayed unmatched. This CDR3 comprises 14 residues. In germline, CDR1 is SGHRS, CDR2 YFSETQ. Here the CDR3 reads CASSLIGQGGELFF. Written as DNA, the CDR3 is TGCGCCAGCAGCTTGATCGGACAGGGCGGGGAGCTGTTTTTT.

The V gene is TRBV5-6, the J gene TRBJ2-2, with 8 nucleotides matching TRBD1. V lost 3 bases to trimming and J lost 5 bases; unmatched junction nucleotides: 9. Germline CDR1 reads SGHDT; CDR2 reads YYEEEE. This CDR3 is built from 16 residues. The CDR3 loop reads CASSSTGVGRTGELFF. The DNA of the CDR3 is TGTGCCAGCAGCTCGACAGGGGTCGGTCGTACCGGGGAGCTGTTTTTT.

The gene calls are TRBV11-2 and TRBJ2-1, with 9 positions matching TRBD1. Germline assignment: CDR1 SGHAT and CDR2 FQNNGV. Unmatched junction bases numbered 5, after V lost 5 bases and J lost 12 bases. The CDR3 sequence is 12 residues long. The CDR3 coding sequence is TGTGCCAGCAGCCAGGGACAGGGTAGGCAGTTCTTC. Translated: CASSQGQGRQFF.

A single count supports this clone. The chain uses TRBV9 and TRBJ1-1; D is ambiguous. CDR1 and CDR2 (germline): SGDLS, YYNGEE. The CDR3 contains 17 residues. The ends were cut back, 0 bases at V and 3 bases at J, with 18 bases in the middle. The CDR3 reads CASSVAGADLTDTEAFF. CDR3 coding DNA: TGTGCCAGCAGCGTAGCTGGAGCGGACCTTACGGACACTGAAGCTTTCTTT.

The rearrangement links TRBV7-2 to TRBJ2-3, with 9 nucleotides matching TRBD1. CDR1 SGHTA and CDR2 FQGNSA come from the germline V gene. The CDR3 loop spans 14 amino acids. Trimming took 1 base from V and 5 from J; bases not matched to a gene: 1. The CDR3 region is CASSLGTGVDTQYF. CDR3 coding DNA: TGTGCCAGCAGCTTAGGGACAGGGGTAGATACGCAGTATTTT.

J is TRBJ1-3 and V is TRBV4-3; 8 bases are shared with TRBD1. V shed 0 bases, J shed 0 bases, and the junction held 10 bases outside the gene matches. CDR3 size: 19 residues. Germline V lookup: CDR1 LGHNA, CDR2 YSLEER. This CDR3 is CASSQDLGTGQHSGNTIYF. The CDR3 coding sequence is TGCGCCAGCAGCCAAGATTTGGGGACAGGCCAACACTCTGGAAACACCATATATTTT.

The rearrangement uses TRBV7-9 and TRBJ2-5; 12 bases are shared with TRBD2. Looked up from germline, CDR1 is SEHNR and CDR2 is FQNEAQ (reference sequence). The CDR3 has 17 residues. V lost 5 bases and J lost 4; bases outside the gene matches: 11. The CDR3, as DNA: TGTGCCAGCAGCCGCCGACTAGCGGGAGTAGGCATAGAGACCCAGTACTTC. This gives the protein CASSRRLAGVGIETQYF.

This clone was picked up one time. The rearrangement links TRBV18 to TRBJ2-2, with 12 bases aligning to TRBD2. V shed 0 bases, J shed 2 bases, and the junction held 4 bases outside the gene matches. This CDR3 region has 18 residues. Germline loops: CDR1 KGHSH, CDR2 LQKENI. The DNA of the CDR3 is TGTGCCAGCTCACCACCGCCACTAGCGGGGGGCAACACCGGGGAGCTGTTTTTT. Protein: CASSPPPLAGGNTGELFF.

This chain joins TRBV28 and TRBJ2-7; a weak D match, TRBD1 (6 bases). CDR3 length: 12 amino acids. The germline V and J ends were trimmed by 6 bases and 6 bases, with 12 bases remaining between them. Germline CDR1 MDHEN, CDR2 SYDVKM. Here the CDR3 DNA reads TGTGCCAGCAGCACAGGGTGGGGCGAGCAGTACTTC. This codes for CASSTGWGEQYF. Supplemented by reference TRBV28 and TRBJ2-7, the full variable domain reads DVKVTQSSRYLVKRTGEKVFLECVQDMDHENMFWYRQDPGLGLRLIYFSYDVKMKEKGDIPEGYSVSREKKERFSLILESASTNQTSMYLCASSTGWGEQYFGPGTRLTVT.